The present T cell receptor (beta chain) was sequenced within a study of cytomegalovirus exposure and HLA in healthy donors. Study-wide background: Falling in the Caucasian-associated ancestry cluster were approximately 84% of 398 genotyped donors. Findings of the study overall: Researchers catalogued approximately 160 TCR beta chains as cytomegalovirus-associated. The sole available immune exposure information was CMV serostatus. At a 0.05 false discovery rate, a later analysis found about 17,000 TCR beta sequences to be associated with HLA alleles.

The PCR made use of 60 Vbeta and 13 Jbeta primers. The method was immunoSEQ multiplex PCR; TCRdb's version includes in-frame clones alone and lacks a portion of them. The sample has some 170,000 clones, 87% seen once. Concerning this clone: Its specificity is unknown.

CDR1 and CDR2 (germline): SEHNR, FQNEAQ (reference sequence). Trimming removed 1 base from V and 9 bases from J; junction bases left unmatched: 3. This CDR3 has 12 residues. This receptor was obtained from a woman aged 30 to 39 in good health and CMV-seronegative. Specimen: PBMCs. This sequence joins TRBV7-9 and TRBJ2-7; TRBD2 matches at 7 bases. CDR3 residues: CASSLVRGGQYF. CDR3 nucleotides: TGTGCCAGCAGCTTAGTACGCGGGGGGCAGTACTTC.